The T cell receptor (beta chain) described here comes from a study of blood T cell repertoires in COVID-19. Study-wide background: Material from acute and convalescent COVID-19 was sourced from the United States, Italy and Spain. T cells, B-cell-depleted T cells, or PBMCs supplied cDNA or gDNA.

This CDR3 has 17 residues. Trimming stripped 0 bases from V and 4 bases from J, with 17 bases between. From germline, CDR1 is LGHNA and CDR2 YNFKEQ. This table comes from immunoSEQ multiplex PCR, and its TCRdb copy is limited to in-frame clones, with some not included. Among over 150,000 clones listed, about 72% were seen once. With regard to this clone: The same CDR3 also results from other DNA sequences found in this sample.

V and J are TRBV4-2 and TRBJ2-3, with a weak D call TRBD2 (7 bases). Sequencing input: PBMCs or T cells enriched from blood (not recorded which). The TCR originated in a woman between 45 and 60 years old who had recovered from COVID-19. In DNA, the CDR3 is TGTGCCAGCAGCCAAGAAGGAGGGGGTGGGGGGGCAGATACGCAGTATTTT. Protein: CASSQEGGGGGADTQYF.